The 27 T cell receptor beta chains reported below all come from one sample, sequenced in a study of T cell responses to AZD1222 COVID-19 vaccine. Assay: immunoSEQ multiplex PCR; the TCRdb copy retains only in-frame clones and omits some. The data contain around 100,000 clones, 86% of them singletons. Sequenced material: peripheral blood, taken on day 0 of AZD1222 vaccination. The receptors here all came from an adult in good health.

The rearrangement links TRBV5-1 to TRBJ2-2; D might be TRBD1 (6 bases). The CDR3 contains 15 residues. Germline-derived CDR1 and CDR2 are SGHRS and YFSETQ. The V and J ends lost 1 base and 0 bases respectively, with 7 bases between them. The CDR3 is CASSLTGTNTGELFF. CDR3 DNA sequence: TGCGCCAGCAGCTTGACAGGGACGAACACCGGGGAGCTGTTTTTT.

The chain links TRBV11-3 to TRBJ2-5, with TRBD2 as a possible D gene (6 bases). The CDR3 is 14 amino acids. Looked up from germline, CDR1 is SGHNT and CDR2 is YENEEA. Trimming removed 5 bases from V and 5 bases from J, with 15 bases in between. The CDR3 protein is CASSPSGETETQYF. CDR3 nucleotide sequence: TGTGCCAGCAGCCCCTCGGGGGAGACCGAGACCCAGTACTTC. Filled out from reference TRBV11-3 and TRBJ2-5, the complete variable domain reads EAGVVQSPRYKIIEKKQPVAFWCNPISGHNTLYWYLQNLGQGPELLIRYENEEAVDDSQLPKDRFSAERLKGVDSTLKIQPAELGDSAVYLCASSPSGETETQYFGPGTRLLVL.

V and J are TRBV6-5 and TRBJ1-2, with 9 positions matching TRBD1. CDR1 MNHEY and CDR2 SVGAGI come from the germline V gene. The CDR3 covers 15 residues. V lost 2 bases to trimming and J lost 4 bases; unmatched junction nucleotides: 5. CDR3 in amino acids: CASSYGDRGAYGYTF. DNA of the CDR3: TGTGCCAGCAGTTACGGAGACAGGGGGGCCTATGGCTACACCTTC.

The rearrangement links TRBV4-2 to TRBJ1-2; a possible D gene is TRBD1 (5 bases). CDR1 is LGHNA and CDR2 is YNFKEQ in the germline V gene. The CDR3 totals 13 residues. V shed 4 bases and J shed 3 bases, with 9 bases lying between them. The CDR3 DNA sequence: TGTGCCAGCAGCCCCATGGGGGACTATGGCTACACCTTC. It yields the protein CASSPMGDYGYTF.

The chain carries TRBV29-1 and TRBJ2-1, with TRBD1 identical over 8 bases. The V segment lost 5 bases and the J segment 5 bases; nucleotides outside the gene matches: 2. The CDR3 is 12 amino acids. The germline V gene has CDR1 SQVTM and CDR2 ANQGSEA. The CDR3 is CSVNRGDNEQFF. In DNA form, the CDR3 reads TGCAGCGTTAACAGGGGGGACAATGAGCAGTTCTTC.

The chain recombines TRBV5-1 with TRBJ2-1; 12 bases align to TRBD2. The CDR3 length is 14 residues. V was clipped by 6 bases and J by 6 bases; unmatched bases: 4. Germline V lookup: CDR1 SGHRS, CDR2 YFSETQ. In DNA form, the CDR3 reads TGCGCCAGCAAGCTAGCGGGGGGGTTCAATGAGCAGTTCTTC. This translates into CASKLAGGFNEQFF.

V gene TRBV9 combines with J gene TRBJ2-2, with 13 bases lining up with TRBD2. Germline CDR1 is SGDLS and CDR2 is YYNGEE. The CDR3 contains 19 residues. Germline trimming cut 4 bases from V and 1 base from J; bases unmatched to any gene: 10. CDR3 residues: CASSTGTSGKIGNTGELFF. For the CDR3, the DNA is TGTGCCAGCAGCACCGGGACTAGCGGGAAAATAGGGAACACCGGGGAGCTGTTTTTT.

The V gene is TRBV7-2, the J gene TRBJ1-2; TRBD1 aligns across 10 bases. V lost 6 bases, J lost 8 bases, and 3 bases stayed unmatched. The CDR3 is 12 amino acids. CDR1 is SGHTA and CDR2 is FQGNSA in the germline V gene. CDR3 protein: CASSDRGLGYTF. The CDR3 bases are TGTGCCAGCAGTGACAGGGGGCTCGGCTACACCTTC.

V is TRBV2 and J is TRBJ2-7, with D possibly being TRBD1 (5 bases). CDR3 length: 13 amino acids. Trimming removed 2 bases at V and 5 bases at J, with 10 bases between. Germline CDR1 reads SNHLY; CDR2 reads FYNNEI. The CDR3 DNA follows: TGTGCCAGCAGTGAAAGGCAGGGTAACGAGCAGTACTTC. Protein product: CASSERQGNEQYF.

V gene TRBV7-2 combines with J gene TRBJ1-1, with TRBD1 identical over 7 bases. CDR3 size: 14 residues. Germline-derived CDR1 and CDR2 are SGHTA and FQGNSA. V dropped 1 base and J dropped 1; count of bases not matched to a gene: 0. CDR3 in amino acids: CASSLGTGNTEAFF. DNA of the CDR3: TGTGCCAGCAGCTTAGGGACAGGGAACACTGAAGCTTTCTTT.

This clone was found once. The V and J genes are TRBV6-1 and TRBJ2-7; 13 bases map to TRBD2. V lost 3 bases, J lost 1 base, and 0 bases stayed unmatched. The CDR3 covers 15 residues. CDR1 and CDR2 from the germline V gene are MNHNS and SASEGT. CDR3 loop: CASSEGLAGSYEQYF. CDR3 nucleotides: TGTGCCAGCAGTGAGGGACTAGCGGGATCCTACGAGCAGTACTTC.

The chain combines TRBV7-2 with TRBJ2-1; tentative D call: TRBD1 (6 bases). Germline lookup yields CDR1 SGHTA and CDR2 FQGNSA. Trimming took 2 bases from V and 10 from J, leaving 18 bases between them. The CDR3 has 15 residues. The CDR3 spells CASSLNGLVTGEQFF. The DNA of the CDR3 is TGTGCCAGCAGCTTAAATGGACTCGTTACAGGGGAGCAGTTCTTC.

In this sample, this clone turned up once. V gene TRBV9 combines with J gene TRBJ1-3; D might be TRBD1 (5 bases). V dropped 1 base and J dropped 3 bases, with 20 bases sitting between them. Germline loops: CDR1 SGDLS, CDR2 YYNGEE. CDR3 length: 18 amino acids. The CDR3: CASSVRARETSGGNTIYF. DNA for the CDR3: TGTGCCAGCAGCGTACGGGCCAGGGAGACGTCTGGTGGAAACACCATATATTTT.

The chain has TRBV6-5 and TRBJ2-6; no firm D call. V was clipped by 2 bases and J by 2 bases, with 7 bases between them. The CDR3 loop spans 15 amino acids. The V gene's germline CDR1 is MNHEY and CDR2 SVGAGI. The CDR3, as DNA: TGTGCCAGCAGTTACGGATCCCCTGGGGCCAACGTCCTGACTTTC. Its protein is CASSYGSPGANVLTF.

J is TRBJ1-1 and V is TRBV19, with D unresolved. Germline assignment: CDR1 LNHDA and CDR2 SQIVND (reference sequence). The CDR3 consists of 14 residues. V was clipped by 2 bases and J by 2 bases, with 9 bases between them. The CDR3 spells CASSISRINTEAFF. The CDR3 nucleotides are TGTGCCAGTAGTATATCCAGGATTAACACTGAAGCTTTCTTT.

V usage is TRBV7-6 and J usage is TRBJ2-1; tentatively, D is TRBD2 (5 bases). The V gene's germline CDR1 is SGHVS and CDR2 FNYEAQ. This CDR3 contains 15 residues. Trimming pared 4 bases from V and 5 bases from J, leaving 15 bases between. This chain's CDR3 is CASSSGPSGNNEQFF. For the CDR3, the DNA is TGTGCCAGCAGCTCAGGCCCAAGCGGAAACAATGAGCAGTTCTTC. Supplemented by reference TRBV7-6 and TRBJ2-1, the full variable domain reads GAGVSQSPRYKVTKRGQDVALRCDPISGHVSLYWYRQALGQGPEFLTYFNYEAQQDKSGLPNDRFSAERPEGSISTLTIQRTEQRDSAMYRCASSSGPSGNNEQFFGPGTRLTVL.

This chain links TRBV5-6 with TRBJ2-7, with TRBD1 as a possible D gene (6 bases). Germline V lookup: CDR1 SGHDT, CDR2 YYEEEE. V was pared by 5 bases and J by 6 bases, with 18 bases between. CDR3 size: 14 residues. CDR3 protein: CASRGLRGRLEQYF. CDR3 DNA: TGTGCCAGCAGAGGACTCAGGGGACGGCTCGAGCAGTACTTC.

This chain joins TRBV28 and TRBJ1-5, with D possibly TRBD1 on 5 matching bases. The CDR3 extends over 13 amino acids. V shed 6 bases and J shed 2 bases, with 8 bases lying between them. Germline lookup yields CDR1 MDHEN and CDR2 SYDVKM. DNA for the CDR3: TGTGCCAGCAGGAAAGGGGGCAATCAGCCCCAGCATTTT. It encodes CASRKGGNQPQHF.

The chain has TRBV9 and TRBJ2-1; 8 positions match TRBD2. Losses at the gene ends were 2 bases for V and 2 bases for J; bases not matched to a gene: 3. The CDR3 has 15 amino acids. Germline CDR1 and CDR2: SGDLS and YYNGEE. CDR3 nucleotides: TGTGCCAGCAGCGTGGGCGGGGGGACCTACAATGAGCAGTTCTTC. As protein: CASSVGGGTYNEQFF.

The rearrangement links TRBV6-1 to TRBJ2-2, with D hard to call. V lost 2 bases and J lost 1, with 8 bases in between. CDR1 and CDR2 (germline): MNHNS, SASEGT. The CDR3 runs to 15 residues. The CDR3: CASSENFWNTGELFF. The CDR3, as DNA: TGTGCCAGCAGTGAAAATTTTTGGAACACCGGGGAGCTGTTTTTT.

The J gene is TRBJ2-6, the V gene TRBV9; unclear D gene. The CDR3 is made up of 13 amino acids. V shed 4 bases and J shed 4 bases, with 6 bases lying between them. CDR1 and CDR2 (germline): SGDLS, YYNGEE. For the CDR3, the DNA is TGTGCCAGCAGCTTAGTCGGGGCCAACGTCCTGACTTTC. Its protein is CASSLVGANVLTF.

The chain recombines TRBV7-9 with TRBJ2-7; the D is unclear. Trimming shortened V by 4 bases and J by 3 bases, and 16 bases separated the two germline ends. CDR3 length: 15 residues. Germline V gene sequence: CDR1 SEHNR, CDR2 FQNEAQ (reference sequence). CDR3 loop: CASSSEAGTIYEQYF. CDR3 sequence (DNA): TGTGCCAGCAGCTCCGAGGCCGGCACAATCTACGAGCAGTACTTC.

A single count supports this clone. This chain connects TRBV18 to TRBJ2-6; unclear D gene. From germline, CDR1 is KGHSH and CDR2 LQKENI. The CDR3 is 16 amino acids. The V end was cut by 0 bases, the J end by 0 bases, with 6 bases between. The CDR3 DNA follows: TGTGCCAGCTCACCACCGGCAGGCTCTGGGGCCAACGTCCTGACTTTC. Encoded protein: CASSPPAGSGANVLTF.

V is TRBV4-3 and J is TRBJ1-5; unclear D gene. The V end lost 2 bases, the J end lost 0 bases, and 2 bases lay between the germline ends. Germline CDR1 LGHNA, CDR2 YSLEER. This CDR3 contains 13 residues. CDR3 loop: CASSQHSNQPQHF. CDR3 sequence (DNA): TGCGCCAGCAGCCAACATAGCAATCAGCCCCAGCATTTT.

This rearrangement joins TRBV5-6 to TRBJ2-3; TRBD1 aligns across 7 bases. Germline V CDR1 and CDR2: SGHDT, YYEEEE. Unmatched junction bases numbered 6, after V lost 2 bases and J lost 6 bases. CDR3 size: 14 residues. The CDR3 here is CASSFPSRGDTQYF. CDR3 coding DNA: TGTGCCAGCAGCTTTCCGTCCAGGGGGGATACGCAGTATTTT.

V usage is TRBV5-6 and J usage is TRBJ1-2; D is uncertain. Germline V gene data show CDR1 as SGHDT and CDR2 as YYEEEE. V dropped 1 base and J dropped 2 bases, with 3 bases sitting between them. The CDR3 has 12 amino acids. CDR3 sequence: CASSLKNYGYTF. DNA for the CDR3: TGTGCCAGCAGCTTGAAGAACTATGGCTACACCTTC.

V and J are TRBV28 and TRBJ1-5; D is perhaps TRBD1 (5 bases). The CDR3 has 14 residues. Trimming stripped 6 bases from V and 5 bases from J, with 14 bases between. Per germline, CDR1 MDHEN and CDR2 SYDVKM. CDR3 amino acids: CASSPGGGYQPQHF. The CDR3 region has the DNA TGTGCCAGCAGCCCCGGTGGGGGGTATCAGCCCCAGCATTTT.